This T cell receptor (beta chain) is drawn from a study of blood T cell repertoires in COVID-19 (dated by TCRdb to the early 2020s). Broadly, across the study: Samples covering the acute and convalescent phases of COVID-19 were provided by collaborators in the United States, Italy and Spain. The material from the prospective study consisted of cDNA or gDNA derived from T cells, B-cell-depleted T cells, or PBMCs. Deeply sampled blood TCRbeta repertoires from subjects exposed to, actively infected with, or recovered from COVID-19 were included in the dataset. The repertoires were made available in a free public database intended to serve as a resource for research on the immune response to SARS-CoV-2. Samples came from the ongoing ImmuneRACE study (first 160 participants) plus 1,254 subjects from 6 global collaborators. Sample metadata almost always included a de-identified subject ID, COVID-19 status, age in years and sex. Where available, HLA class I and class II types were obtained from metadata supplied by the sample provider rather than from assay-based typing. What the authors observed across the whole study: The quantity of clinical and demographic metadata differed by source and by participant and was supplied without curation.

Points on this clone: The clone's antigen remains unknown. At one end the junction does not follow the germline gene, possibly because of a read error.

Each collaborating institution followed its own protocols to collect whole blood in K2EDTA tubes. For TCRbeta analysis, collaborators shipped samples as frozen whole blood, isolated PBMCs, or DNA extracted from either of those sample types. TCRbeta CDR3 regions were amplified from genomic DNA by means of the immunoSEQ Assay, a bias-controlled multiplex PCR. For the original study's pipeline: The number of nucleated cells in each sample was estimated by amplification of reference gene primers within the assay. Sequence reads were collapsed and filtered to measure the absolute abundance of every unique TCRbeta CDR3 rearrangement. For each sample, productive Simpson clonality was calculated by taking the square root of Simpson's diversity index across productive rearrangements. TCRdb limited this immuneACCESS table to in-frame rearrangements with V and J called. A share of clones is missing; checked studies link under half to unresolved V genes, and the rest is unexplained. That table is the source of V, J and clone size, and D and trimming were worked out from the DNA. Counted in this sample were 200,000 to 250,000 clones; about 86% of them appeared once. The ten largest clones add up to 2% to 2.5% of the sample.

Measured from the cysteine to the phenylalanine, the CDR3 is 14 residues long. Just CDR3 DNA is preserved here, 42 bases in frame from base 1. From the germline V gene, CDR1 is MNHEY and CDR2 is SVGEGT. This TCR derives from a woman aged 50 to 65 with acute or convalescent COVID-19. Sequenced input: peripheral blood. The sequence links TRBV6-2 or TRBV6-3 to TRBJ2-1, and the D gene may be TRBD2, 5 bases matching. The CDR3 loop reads CASSAQGLSAEPFF. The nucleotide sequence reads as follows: TGTGCCAGCAGTGCTCAAGGACTGTCTGCCGAGCCGTTCTTC.